The rows below give T cell receptor beta chains drawn from one sample of a study of T cells in Graves' hyperthyroidism and ophthalmopathy. TCRdb used MiXCR to reprocess the multiplex PCR reads, holding one entry per CDR3 protein. The sample contains some 320,000 distinct CDR3 sequences, about 13% of which appear only once. Sequencing input: blood. These receptor sequences come from a woman aged 35 to 49 with Graves' ophthalmopathy. CDR3s include the opening cysteine and the closing phenylalanine or tryptophan. D genes are given only for firm matches. Expanded clones get a size class; other rows say once, few or many, or leave the size out.

D: -
V: TRBV4-1
size: -
J: TRBJ2-7
DNA: TGCGCCAGCAGCCAAGACCATTTCGAGCAGTACTTC
CDR3: CASSQDHFEQYF

D: -
V: TRBV20-1
size: -
J: TRBJ2-5
DNA: TGCAGTGTCAGCGGTAGAGGTGTTCCGTACCAAGAGACCCAGTACTTC
CDR3: CSVSGRGVPYQETQYF

D: -
V: TRBV5-1
size: -
J: TRBJ1-1
DNA: TGCGCCAGCAGCCAAGGGTCGACGAACACTGAAGCTTTCTTT
CDR3: CASSQGSTNTEAFF

D: -
V: TRBV5-4
size: few
J: TRBJ2-1
DNA: TGTGCCAGCAGCGTAGCGGAGAGGAAAACTATCAATGAGCAGTTCTTC
CDR3: CASSVAERKTINEQFF

D: -
V: TRBV28
size: many
J: TRBJ2-7
DNA: TGTGCCAGCAGTTACCCCGGCTGGCGGGTCGAGCAGTACTTC
CDR3: CASSYPGWRVEQYF

D: TRBD1
V: TRBV7-9
size: -
J: TRBJ1-6
DNA: TGTGCCAGCAGCTTAGAACAGGGGTTTAATTCACCCCTCCACTTT
CDR3: CASSLEQGFNSPLHF

D: -
V: TRBV24-1
size: few
J: TRBJ1-5
DNA: TGTGCCACCAGTGATCGCTCGACAGGCATCGAGGGGCCCCAGCATTTT
CDR3: CATSDRSTGIEGPQHF

D: -
V: TRBV2
size: many
J: TRBJ2-1
DNA: TGTGCCAGCAGTGGACTGCCCCCCAATGAGCAGTTCTTC
CDR3: CASSGLPPNEQFF

D: TRBD2
V: TRBV6-1
size: many
J: TRBJ2-7
DNA: TGTGCCAGCAGATCAGGTCGCACTAGCGGGGGCTCCTACGAGCAGTACTTC
CDR3: CASRSGRTSGGSYEQYF

D: -
V: TRBV7-2
size: -
J: TRBJ2-5
DNA: TGTGCCAGCAGCTTAGTCCGAGCGACGGAGACCCAGTACTTC
CDR3: CASSLVRATETQYF

D: -
V: TRBV7-9
size: many
J: TRBJ1-6
DNA: TGTGCCAGCAGCTTAGCCGGCAGGGAAACTTCACCCCTCCACTTT
CDR3: CASSLAGRETSPLHF

D: TRBD1
V: TRBV20-1
size: -
J: TRBJ1-4
DNA: TGCAGTGCTACTAAGACCTGGGACAGGGTAGGGACTAATGAAAAACTGTTTTTT
CDR3: CSATKTWDRVGTNEKLFF

D: -
V: TRBV15
size: -
J: TRBJ2-3
DNA: TGTGCCACCAGGGGGGCCAGCACAGATACGCAGTATTTT
CDR3: CATRGASTDTQYF

D: TRBD1
V: TRBV6-2/TRBV6-3
size: many
J: TRBJ1-6
DNA: TGTGCCAGCAGAGAACCGACAGGGGTCGCTTCACCCCTCCACTTT
CDR3: CASREPTGVASPLHF

D: -
V: TRBV7-9
size: -
J: TRBJ2-4
DNA: TGTGCCAGCAGCTTAATGGACAGCAAAAACATTCAGTACTTC
CDR3: CASSLMDSKNIQYF

D: TRBD2
V: TRBV6-2/TRBV6-3
size: -
J: TRBJ2-2
DNA: TGTGCCACCGGGGGGGCCTTTGCCGGGGAGCTGTTTTTT
CDR3: CATGGAFAGELFF

D: -
V: TRBV11-2
size: few
J: TRBJ2-5
DNA: TGTGCCAGCAGCCCCCGGACAGCTCAAGAGACCCAGTACTTC
CDR3: CASSPRTAQETQYF

D: -
V: TRBV11-2
size: many
J: TRBJ1-3
DNA: TGTGCCAGCGCCCTGTGGGGCTCTGGAAACACCATATATTTT
CDR3: CASALWGSGNTIYF

D: -
V: TRBV29-1
size: many
J: TRBJ1-2
DNA: TGCAGCGTTGATAGCTATGGCTACACCTTC
CDR3: CSVDSYGYTF

D: TRBD1
V: TRBV28
size: many
J: TRBJ1-2
DNA: TGTGCCAGCAGACGCCCGGGACAGGGAATTAATGGCTACACCTTC
CDR3: CASRRPGQGINGYTF

D: -
V: TRBV3-1
size: many
J: TRBJ1-6
DNA: TGTGCCAGCAGCCAATCTTCGACAGTCATCGTTTCACCCCTCCACTTT
CDR3: CASSQSSTVIVSPLHF

D: -
V: TRBV27
size: many
J: TRBJ2-1
DNA: TGTGCCAGCAGTCTCTTAGGGAGCTCCTACAATGAGCAGTTCTTC
CDR3: CASSLLGSSYNEQFF

D: -
V: TRBV15
size: many
J: TRBJ1-2
DNA: TGTGCCACCAGCAGCCCGATGAGGGGGGGTGCCTATGGCTACACCTTC
CDR3: CATSSPMRGGAYGYTF

D: TRBD2
V: TRBV7-2
size: many
J: TRBJ2-5
DNA: TGTGCCAGCAGGGATGGGCTAGCGGGCCCCCAAGAGACCCAGTACTTC
CDR3: CASRDGLAGPQETQYF

D: TRBD2
V: TRBV6-4
size: -
J: TRBJ2-2
DNA: TGTGCCAGCAGTGGGACTAGCACCGGGGAGCTGTTTTTT
CDR3: CASSGTSTGELFF

D: -
V: TRBV5-4
size: few
J: TRBJ1-1
DNA: TGTGCCAGCAGCCAGAAGAGGAGCGGGAACACTGAAGCTTTCTTT
CDR3: CASSQKRSGNTEAFF

D: TRBD1
V: TRBV11-3
size: few
J: TRBJ2-4
DNA: TGTGCCAGCAGCCTACGACAGGGGGCGGCCAAAAACATTCAGTACTTC
CDR3: CASSLRQGAAKNIQYF

D: TRBD1
V: TRBV9
size: -
J: TRBJ2-7
DNA: TGTGCCAGCAGCGTAGGACAGGGTGCGAGCTCCTACGAGCAGTACTTC
CDR3: CASSVGQGASSYEQYF

D: -
V: TRBV28
size: many
J: TRBJ1-1
DNA: TGTGCCTTATCCGAGAGGGTATTGACTGAAGCTTTCTTT
CDR3: CALSERVLTEAFF

D: TRBD2
V: TRBV30
size: -
J: TRBJ2-1
DNA: TGTGCCGGCCCCGGGACTAGCAACAATGAGCAGTTCTTC
CDR3: CAGPGTSNNEQFF

D: -
V: TRBV6-1
size: many
J: TRBJ1-5
DNA: TGTGCCAGCAGTGGACAGGAAAAGGAGCCCCAGCATTTT
CDR3: CASSGQEKEPQHF

D: -
V: TRBV12-3/TRBV12-4
size: -
J: TRBJ1-1
DNA: TGTGCCAGCAGTTTCCAGGGCAGAGGGACTGAAGCTTTCTTT
CDR3: CASSFQGRGTEAFF

D: -
V: TRBV7-2
size: many
J: TRBJ1-4
DNA: TGTGCCAGCAGCTTAAGTGGACCTAATGAAAAACTGTTTTTT
CDR3: CASSLSGPNEKLFF

D: -
V: TRBV7-2
size: many
J: TRBJ2-3
DNA: TGTGCCAGCAGCTTATGGGGGGGGGGAAACAGGGACACGCAGTATTTT
CDR3: CASSLWGGGNRDTQYF

D: -
V: TRBV2
size: many
J: TRBJ2-1
DNA: TGTGCCAGCAGTTTTCGACAGATGAACAATGAGCAGTTCTTC
CDR3: CASSFRQMNNEQFF

D: TRBD2
V: TRBV18
size: -
J: TRBJ2-3
DNA: TGTGCCAGCTCACCACCGATTAGCGGGGGGAAAAATACGCAGTATTTT
CDR3: CASSPPISGGKNTQYF

D: TRBD1
V: TRBV18
size: -
J: TRBJ1-2
DNA: TGTGCCAGCTCTGCGCCGGGACAGGGAGACTATGGCTACACCTTC
CDR3: CASSAPGQGDYGYTF

D: TRBD1
V: TRBV5-5
size: many
J: TRBJ1-1
DNA: TGTGCCAGCAGCTTCACCAGGACAGGGCCCCACTCCGCTGAAGCTTTCTTT
CDR3: CASSFTRTGPHSAEAFF

D: -
V: TRBV7-2
size: many
J: TRBJ2-3
DNA: TGTGCCAGCAGCTTTGCACCAGATACGCAGTATTTT
CDR3: CASSFAPDTQYF

D: -
V: TRBV4-1
size: few
J: TRBJ1-2
DNA: TGCGCCAGCAGCCAATCTATGGGGGCCCTAGGGCATGGCTACACCTTC
CDR3: CASSQSMGALGHGYTF

D: -
V: TRBV28
size: many
J: TRBJ2-3
DNA: TGTGCCAGCAGGCCGGGACTCTACACAGATACGCAGTATTTT
CDR3: CASRPGLYTDTQYF

D: -
V: TRBV6-1
size: many
J: TRBJ2-7
DNA: TGTGCCAGCAGTGAAATGGCAGGAGGTGACGAGCAGTACTTC
CDR3: CASSEMAGGDEQYF

D: -
V: TRBV3-1
size: few
J: TRBJ2-5
DNA: TGTGCCAGCAGCCAAGAAAGCCGGGTTTATCAAGAGACCCAGTACTTC
CDR3: CASSQESRVYQETQYF

D: -
V: TRBV20-1
size: -
J: TRBJ2-7
DNA: TGCAGTGCTAGGCGGGACGGGATCTCCTACGAGCAGTACTTC
CDR3: CSARRDGISYEQYF

D: TRBD2
V: TRBV20-1
size: -
J: TRBJ2-1
DNA: TGCAGTGCTAGGGCTAGCGGGCGCGTCAATGAGCAGTTCTTC
CDR3: CSARASGRVNEQFF

D: TRBD2
V: TRBV28
size: many
J: TRBJ2-7
DNA: TGTGCCAGCAGTTTGAGACTAGCGGGAAACTACGAGCAGTACTTC
CDR3: CASSLRLAGNYEQYF

D: TRBD2
V: TRBV10-3
size: few
J: TRBJ2-1
DNA: TGTGCCATCAGTGAAGGTGTAGCGGGAGGGCCGAACAATGAGCAGTTCTTC
CDR3: CAISEGVAGGPNNEQFF

D: TRBD1
V: TRBV6-1
size: few
J: TRBJ1-2
DNA: TGTGCCAGCAGTGAATTCTGGGGACAGTATCCGAACTATGGCTACACCTTC
CDR3: CASSEFWGQYPNYGYTF

D: TRBD2
V: TRBV11-2
size: once
J: TRBJ2-1
DNA: TGTGCCAGCAGCCCCGGCGGGGGAGCGGGAACTCCTTTCTCCTACAATGAGCAGTTCTTC
CDR3: CASSPGGGAGTPFSYNEQFF

D: TRBD1
V: TRBV7-9
size: many
J: TRBJ2-1
DNA: TGTGCCAGCAAAAACAGGGGGGCCTACAATGAGCAGTTCTTC
CDR3: CASKNRGAYNEQFF

D: -
V: TRBV18
size: few
J: TRBJ1-5
DNA: TGTGCCAGCTCACCAATAACAGACAATCAGCCCCAGCATTTT
CDR3: CASSPITDNQPQHF

D: TRBD2
V: TRBV13
size: -
J: TRBJ2-7
DNA: TGTGCCAGCAGCTCCATGACTAGCGGGAGGCCCGAGACGGGGTACGAGCAGTACTTC
CDR3: CASSSMTSGRPETGYEQYF

D: -
V: TRBV9
size: many
J: TRBJ2-7
DNA: TGTGCCAGCAGCGTAGGCCTCTTGGGGAGCGAGCAGTACTTC
CDR3: CASSVGLLGSEQYF

D: TRBD1
V: TRBV29-1
size: few
J: TRBJ1-2
DNA: TGCAGCGTGCTGACAGGGATGGACTATGGCTACACCTTC
CDR3: CSVLTGMDYGYTF